This T cell receptor (beta chain) came from a study of CD8+ T cells in alopecia areata. The treatment: oral pan-JAK inhibitor, 5-10 mg twice daily. Findings of the study overall: Since there was just one nonresponder, nobody can yet say how baseline CD8+ expansion ties to response. Higher clonality was seen in lesional scalp than in normal scalp, especially in alopecia totalis/universalis.

Once RNA had been extracted, it was reverse transcribed into cDNA to act as the sequencing template. The table came from immunoSEQ multiplex PCR; TCRdb's copy has only in-frame clones and leaves some out. The sample lists 150,000 to 200,000 clones, under 80% seen once, with under 1.5% in the top ten. This clone was found a few times. Its target is unknown. Trimming stripped 4 bases from V and 1 base from J, with 11 bases between. The CDR3 is made up of 15 amino acids. Germline V gene lookup returns CDR1 LNHDA and CDR2 SQIVND (reference sequence). The sequence came from a human donor with alopecia areata. The V gene is TRBV19, the J gene TRBJ1-3, with D unresolved. This material consisted of CD4+ T cells sorted from blood, taken around week 50, from a patient treated with tofacitinib. The CDR3 DNA follows: TGTGCCAGTAGTACAACCCGTCGTTCTGGAAACACCATATATTTT. This sequence encodes CASSTTRRSGNTIYF.